The clone carrying this TCR beta chain came up many times. Its antigen is not known. This specimen belongs to a study of metastatic and nonmetastatic thyroid tumors. Study-level background: Both malignant and benign thyroid patients supplied peripheral blood and tumor or nodule tissue samples, across which the repertoires of these patients were then compared. Overall study findings and caveats: Patients with malignant thyroid tumors reportedly had significantly higher TCR beta diversity than those with benign nodules, in blood and tumor.

Thyroid surgery was performed in patients who had received no treatment beforehand. J lost 3 bases, V lost 1 base, and 2 bases had no gene match. The CDR3 contains 15 residues. CDR1 and CDR2 from the germline V gene are SGHNT and YENEEA. In the original analysis: Clinicopathological groups differed in CDR3, with these differences serving to build a distant-metastasis classifier for papillary thyroid cancer. TCRdb used MiXCR to call clones anew from the PCR reads. It is TCRdb's table, rather than the study itself, that gives the V and J calls and clone size. The sample carries tens of thousands of clones, around 15% recorded once.

This chain connects TRBV11-3 to TRBJ2-2, with TRBD1 matching over 7 bases. Source material: blood. The TCR sequence derives from a female donor with papillary thyroid cancer or a benign thyroid nodule (not recorded which). Some clones in this sample may be carry-over from other donors' samples. The CDR3 spells CASSLGQGYTGELFF. CDR3 DNA sequence: TGTGCCAGCAGCTTAGGACAGGGTTACACCGGGGAGCTGTTTTTT.